This passage covers 17 T cell receptor beta chains from one sample sequenced in a study of blood T cells in healthy people across ages (dated by TCRdb to between 2014 and 2017). Receptor amplification or capture employed 5' RACE. Sequencing instrument: Illumina HiSeq 2500. The second PCR ran for roughly 6 to 11 cycles and used a J-beta primer mix along with a sample-barcoded 5' primer. TCRdb redid the processing of the public reads, applying fastp at Q25 and MiXCR, and retained in-frame beta chains. Rows matching on CDR3 protein sequence are summarized as one entry with the most common DNA and genes. For this sample there are 1.5 million or so distinct CDR3 sequences; approximately 38% appear just once. The top ten constitute roughly 7.9% of the sample. Sample: blood. These receptors came from a woman between 18 and 30 years old in good health.

The V gene is TRBV5-1, the J gene TRBJ1-1; 10 bases align to TRBD1. The trim removed 4 bases at V and 9 bases at J, leaving 3 bases unmatched. Germline loops: CDR1 SGHRS, CDR2 YFSETQ. The CDR3 length is 12 residues. For the CDR3, the DNA is TGCGCCAGCAGCGGGGACAGGGGTAAAGCTTTCTTT. This encodes CASSGDRGKAFF.

This clonotype was recorded only once. The rearrangement uses TRBV3-1 and TRBJ2-1; D possibly uses TRBD1 or TRBD2 (5 bases each). The CDR3 sequence is 15 residues long. CDR1 LGHDT and CDR2 YNNKEL come from the germline V gene (reference sequence). V lost 2 bases and J 4 bases, leaving 12 bases between the germline ends. The CDR3 nucleotides are TGTGCCAGCAGCCAAACCTGGGACCATTACAATGAGCAGTTCTTC. As protein: CASSQTWDHYNEQFF.

This rearrangement joins TRBV15 to TRBJ2-5; the match to TRBD2 covers 11 bases. Judging by the DNA end, TRBJ2-7 fits better; the J call may be wrong. This CDR3 is built from 15 residues. Per the germline V gene, CDR1 is LNHNV and CDR2 is YYDKDF (reference sequence). Here the CDR3 reads CATSRGLAAFGEQYF. As DNA, the CDR3 is TGTGCCACCAGCAGGGGACTAGCGGCCTTTGGCGAGCAGTACTTC.

The J gene is TRBJ2-3, the V gene TRBV9; 7 nucleotides line up with TRBD2. Trimming cost V 0 bases and J 0 bases; bases outside gene matches: 4. This CDR3 region has 16 residues. Per germline, CDR1 SGDLS and CDR2 YYNGEE. The CDR3 nucleotides are TGTGCCAGCAGCGTAGCTCCGGGGGGAAGCACAGATACGCAGTATTTT. Amino acid sequence: CASSVAPGGSTDTQYF.

The J gene is TRBJ1-5, the V gene TRBV28; TRBD1 might be the D (6 bases). V lost 8 bases, J lost 0 bases, and 14 bases lay in between. CDR1 MDHEN and CDR2 SYDVKM come from the germline V gene. The CDR3 spans 15 residues. CDR3 DNA: TGTGCCAGCGTAGGGCCAGGGGTTAGCAATCAGCCCCAGCATTTT. Translated: CASVGPGVSNQPQHF.

The rearrangement uses TRBV5-1 and TRBJ2-3, with D possibly being TRBD1 (5 bases). The CDR3 has 15 amino acids. V lost 3 bases, J lost 6 bases, and 17 bases lay in between. CDR1 and CDR2 (germline): SGHRS, YFSETQ. In DNA, the CDR3 is TGCGCCAGCAGCTCAAGGGGTCTAGTGCTCGATACGCAGTATTTT. Its translation is CASSSRGLVLDTQYF.

There are a few counts of this clonotype. The genes are TRBV4-2 and TRBJ2-5; 11 bases map to TRBD2. Germline V gives CDR1 LGHNA, CDR2 YNFKEQ. The CDR3 is made up of 18 amino acids. Trimming removed 3 bases from V and 2 bases from J; junction bases left unmatched: 11. This CDR3 is CASSHQTSGVGIQETQYF. The CDR3 nucleotides read TGTGCCAGCAGCCACCAGACTAGCGGGGTGGGGATTCAAGAGACCCAGTACTTC.

The chain joins TRBV9 to TRBJ2-4, with a tentative D call TRBD2 (5 bases). Trimming cost V 4 bases and J 2 bases, with 22 bases left between them. Germline V gene sequence: CDR1 SGDLS, CDR2 YYNGEE. The CDR3 consists of 18 residues. The CDR3 sequence: CASSPLGGLESTKNIQYF. CDR3 coding DNA: TGTGCCAGCAGCCCCCTCGGCGGGTTGGAAAGCACCAAAAACATTCAGTACTTC.

The V gene is TRBV5-1, the J gene TRBJ2-1; tentatively, D is TRBD1 or TRBD2 (5 bases each). Germline loops: CDR1 SGHRS, CDR2 YFSETQ. This CDR3 is 14 amino acids long. Trimming stripped 5 bases from V and 8 bases from J, with 17 bases between. CDR3 in DNA: TGCGCCAGCAGGACCGGGACCAGGTGGGATGAGCAGTTCTTC. It encodes CASRTGTRWDEQFF.

This clonotype was picked up a small number of times. This chain uses TRBV5-5 with TRBJ1-2, with D uncertain. Germline V gives CDR1 SGHKS, CDR2 YYEKEE (reference sequence). Trimming pared 5 bases from V and 6 bases from J, leaving 11 bases between. The CDR3 totals 12 residues. The CDR3 nucleotides read TGTGCCAGCAGTCTTTACTCGGATGGCTACACCTTC. Amino acid sequence: CASSLYSDGYTF.

V is TRBV6-1 and J is TRBJ1-1; no firm D call. The V and J ends lost 1 base and 1 base respectively, with 4 bases between them. The germline CDR1 and CDR2 sequences are MNHNS and SASEGT. The CDR3 length is 13 residues. As DNA, the CDR3 is TGTGCCAGCAGTGAAGTTGAGAACACTGAAGCTTTCTTT. The encoded protein is CASSEVENTEAFF.

This clonotype occurred a few times. The chain links TRBV29-1 to TRBJ1-1; D call uncertain. The CDR3 has 14 residues. Trimming left V 2 bases short and J 6 bases short, with 16 bases between. Germline values: CDR1 SQVTM, CDR2 ANQGSEA. The CDR3 here is CSVESGNLPPEAFF. The CDR3 DNA reads TGCAGCGTTGAATCGGGCAACCTACCCCCTGAAGCTTTCTTT.

The genes are TRBV11-2 and TRBJ2-1, with 7 positions matching TRBD2. The J call is in doubt because the DNA end fits TRBJ2-7 better. CDR3 length: 15 residues. CDR1 and CDR2 from the germline V gene are SGHAT and FQNNGV. CDR3 amino acids: CASSRTGTTYNEQYF. CDR3 DNA: TGTGCCAGCAGTCGAACCGGGACTACTTACAATGAGCAGTACTTC.

The chain uses TRBV2 and TRBJ2-3; the D call may be TRBD1 or TRBD2 (5 bases each). This CDR3 is built from 12 residues. Per germline, CDR1 SNHLY and CDR2 FYNNEI. Trimming left V 10 bases short and J 11 bases short, with 19 bases between. CDR3: CAIRDPVPGQYF. The CDR3 DNA follows: TGTGCCATCAGGGACCCAGTACCCGGGCAGTATTTT.

CDR3 sequence: CASSFSSGGADEQFF. CDR3 bases: TGTGCCAGCAGCTTTAGTAGCGGGGGGGCAGATGAGCAGTTCTTC. This chain uses TRBV7-9 with TRBJ2-1, with 11 bases aligning to TRBD2. CDR1 and CDR2 from the germline V gene are SEHNR and FQNEAQ (reference sequence). The CDR3 has 15 residues. V shed 3 bases and J 8 bases; nucleotides not matched to a gene: 6.

The chain combines TRBV6-5 with TRBJ1-2; 8 bases line up with TRBD1. There are 15 residues in the CDR3. Germline V gene lookup returns CDR1 MNHEY and CDR2 SVGAGI. Trimming at V came to 6 bases and at J to 1 base, leaving 7 bases not matched to a gene. For the CDR3, the DNA is TGTGCCAGCAGGAAAAGACAGGGGCTTAACTATGGCTACACCTTC. Amino acids: CASRKRQGLNYGYTF.

The chain recombines TRBV9 with TRBJ1-5, with D tentatively TRBD1 (5 bases). The germline CDR1 and CDR2 sequences are SGDLS and YYNGEE. The length of the CDR3 is 14 residues. The V end lost 7 bases, the J end lost 5 bases, and 16 bases lay between the germline ends. The CDR3: CASSWGDWDQPQHF. The CDR3, as DNA: TGTGCCAGCTCTTGGGGGGACTGGGATCAGCCCCAGCATTTT. The full variable domain, in which reference TRBV9 and TRBJ1-5 provide the parts outside the CDR3, is DSGVTQTPKHLITATGQRVTLRCSPRSGDLSVYWYQQSLDQGLQFLIQYYNGEERAKGNILERFSAQQFPDLHSELNLSSLELGDSALYFCASSWGDWDQPQHFGDGTRLSIL.